Listed below are T cell receptor beta chains from one sample, sequenced in a study of blood T cell repertoires in COVID-19. Some clones are missing from TCRdb's copy, which holds only in-frame ones; the method was immunoSEQ multiplex PCR. The table lists roughly 200,000 clones, more than 70% of them singletons, with about 6% in the top ten. Sequencing was carried out using PBMCs or T cells enriched from blood (not recorded which). These receptors all come from a man in his forties or fifties with acute COVID-19. Both conserved end residues are part of each CDR3. A D gene is named only where the DNA matches it firmly. Clone size, where shown, is once, few, many, or a class for clones that have expanded.

D: .
J: TRBJ1-1
V: TRBV5-6
size: once
CDR3: CASSRGGYPEAFF
DNA: TGTGCCAGCAGCCGAGGCGGATATCCTGAAGCTTTCTTT

D: .
J: TRBJ2-3
V: TRBV4-3
size: .
CDR3: CASSQGGEPSTDTQYF
DNA: TGCGCCAGCAGCCAAGGAGGCGAACCTAGCACAGATACGCAGTATTTT

D: .
J: TRBJ2-2
V: TRBV5-1
size: .
CDR3: CASGWGDTGELFF
DNA: TGCGCCAGCGGTTGGGGGGACACCGGGGAGCTGTTTTTT

D: .
J: TRBJ1-5
V: TRBV30
size: .
CDR3: CAFSTGGQPQHF
DNA: TGTGCCTTCTCGACAGGTGGACAGCCCCAGCATTTT

D: .
J: TRBJ2-7
V: TRBV18
size: .
CDR3: CASSPAAAYAGSSYEQYF
DNA: TGTGCCAGCTCACCAGCGGCCGCCTATGCGGGGAGCTCCTACGAGCAGTACTTC

D: TRBD1
J: TRBJ2-7
V: TRBV11-3
size: once
CDR3: CASSLGGTGESNEQYF
DNA: TGTGCCAGCAGCTTAGGAGGGACAGGGGAATCCAACGAGCAGTACTTC

D: .
J: TRBJ2-7
V: TRBV11-3
size: .
CDR3: CASSFRDSYEQYF
DNA: TGTGCCAGCAGCTTCAGGGACTCCTACGAGCAGTACTTC

D: .
J: TRBJ2-5
V: TRBV25-1
size: .
CDR3: CASSHSHKETQYF
DNA: TGTGCCAGCAGTCACAGCCATAAAGAGACCCAGTACTTC

D: TRBD1
J: TRBJ2-7
V: TRBV6-2/TRBV6-3
size: .
CDR3: CASSRETGGYEQYF
DNA: TGTGCCAGCAGTCGAGAAACAGGGGGCTACGAGCAGTACTTC

D: .
J: TRBJ2-5
V: TRBV4-2
size: few
CDR3: CASSQTGTFQETQYF
DNA: TGTGCCAGCAGCCAAACCGGGACTTTCCAAGAGACCCAGTACTTC

D: .
J: TRBJ2-3
V: TRBV18
size: once
CDR3: CASSPPGYQGLTDTQYF
DNA: TGTGCCAGCTCACCACCAGGATATCAGGGACTCACAGATACGCAGTATTTT

D: .
J: TRBJ2-2
V: TRBV7-3
size: .
CDR3: CASQSSTQRTGELFF
DNA: TGTGCCAGCCAGAGTAGCACCCAACGCACCGGGGAGCTGTTTTTT

D: TRBD2
J: TRBJ2-2
V: TRBV30
size: many
CDR3: CAWGAPPRLAFTGELFF
DNA: TGTGCCTGGGGAGCCCCCCCGAGACTAGCGTTTACCGGGGAGCTGTTTTTT

D: TRBD1
J: TRBJ2-7
V: TRBV2
size: .
CDR3: CASSVGTASEQYF
DNA: TGTGCCAGCAGTGTGGGGACAGCATCCGAGCAGTACTTC

D: TRBD2
J: TRBJ2-1
V: TRBV4-1
size: .
CDR3: CASSQGGLAGAYNEQFF
DNA: TGCGCCAGCAGCCAAGGGGGACTAGCGGGAGCATACAATGAGCAGTTCTTC

D: TRBD2
J: TRBJ2-5
V: TRBV18
size: .
CDR3: CASSRTSEETQYF
DNA: TGTGCCAGCTCACGGACTAGCGAAGAGACCCAGTACTTC

D: TRBD2
J: TRBJ2-3
V: TRBV27
size: .
CDR3: CASSRPPASGSSTDTQYF
DNA: TGTGCCAGCAGCCGCCCCCCGGCTAGCGGGTCGAGCACAGATACGCAGTATTTT

D: .
J: TRBJ2-5
V: TRBV7-2
size: .
CDR3: CASSPQARRGETQYF
DNA: TGTGCCAGCAGCCCCCAGGCCAGGAGGGGAGAGACCCAGTACTTC

D: .
J: TRBJ1-5
V: TRBV19
size: .
CDR3: CASTKTRTLRNQPQHF
DNA: TGTGCCAGTACTAAAACTCGGACACTAAGAAATCAGCCCCAGCATTTT

D: TRBD2
J: TRBJ2-5
V: TRBV2
size: .
CDR3: CASSASSGGSQETQYF
DNA: TGTGCCAGCAGTGCCTCTAGCGGGGGATCCCAAGAGACCCAGTACTTC